This T cell receptor beta chain was identified during a study of CD8 T cells in Susac syndrome. Study-wide context: Patients with Susac syndrome were therapy-naive, taking corticosteroids, with some also receiving intravenous immunoglobulin, or taking intravenous immunoglobulin alone at the time their blood was drawn. Notes on the study in general: By the study's own acknowledgment, its TCR sequencing and HLA analysis included relatively few individuals.

V was pared by 0 bases and J by 4 bases, with 10 bases between. Germline V gene lookup returns CDR1 LNHDA and CDR2 SQIVND (reference sequence). There are 15 residues in the CDR3. The authors carried out high-throughput sequencing of TCR beta. They applied it to CD8+ and CD4+ T cells obtained from blood. Random hexamers primed reverse transcription of about 0.5 to 1 ug RNA. TCRdb called the immunoSEQ multiplex PCR reads again in MiXCR, with one record for every CDR3 protein. The table has about 240,000 distinct CDR3 sequences, roughly 95% seen once. On this clonotype itself: Its antigen is undetermined.

The specimen was CD4+ T cells from PBMCs. The TCR comes from a human donor with Susac syndrome. The chain recombines TRBV19 with TRBJ2-1; D is possibly TRBD1 (6 bases). CDR3 sequence reads: CASSIDEDRYNEQFF. The CDR3, as DNA: TGTGCCAGTAGTATAGATGAGGACAGATACAATGAGCAGTTCTTC.